Below are 31 T cell receptor beta chains sequenced from a single sample in a study of cytomegalovirus exposure and HLA in healthy donors. Use of 60 Vbeta and 13 Jbeta primers characterized the PCR. Clones were sequenced by immunoSEQ multiplex PCR, and TCRdb holds only the in-frame ones, with some missing. The sample lists 150,000 to 200,000 clones, about 72% occurring once. Sequenced input: PBMCs. Receptors were obtained from a man aged 45-65 years in good health and CMV-seropositive.

Points on this clone: Since the CDR3 does not end with the conserved phenylalanine or tryptophan, this likely comes from a read error. This chain joins TRBV4-3 and TRBJ1-6; TRBD1 is a possible D gene (5 bases). Germline V gene data show CDR1 as LGHNA and CDR2 as YSLEER. V was cut by 0 bases and J by 10 bases, with 13 bases left in between. The CDR3 sequence is 15 residues long. The CDR3 nucleotides are TGCGCCAGCAGCCAAGATTCGGGACTAGGGTCACCCCTCCACCTT. Amino acids: CASSQDSGLGSPLHL.

The chain couples TRBV29-1 to TRBJ1-5, with 10 bases matching TRBD1. The CDR3 covers 15 residues. Germline V gene sequence: CDR1 SQVTM, CDR2 ANQGSEA. Trimming took 4 bases from V and 5 from J; bases not matched to a gene: 8. The CDR3 DNA reads TGCAGCGTTGCAAATGGGACAGGGGTTTATCAGCCCCAGCATTTT. As protein: CSVANGTGVYQPQHF.

V and J are TRBV5-6 and TRBJ2-7; TRBD2 matches at 11 bases. The CDR3 runs 13 residues. Germline V gene lookup returns CDR1 SGHDT and CDR2 YYEEEE. V shed 4 bases, J shed 10 bases, and the junction held 7 bases outside the gene matches. CDR3 amino acids: CASSRGLAEIQYF. In DNA form, the CDR3 reads TGTGCCAGCAGCCGGGGACTAGCGGAGATACAGTACTTC.

The chain links TRBV9 to TRBJ2-7; 9 bases match TRBD2. Germline loops: CDR1 SGDLS, CDR2 YYNGEE. V trimming: 0 bases; J trimming: 3 bases; junction bases outside the gene matches: 7. The CDR3 runs 16 residues. CDR3: CASSVGGVTSGYEQYF. DNA for the CDR3: TGTGCCAGCAGCGTAGGGGGCGTGACTAGCGGCTACGAGCAGTACTTC.

The rearrangement joins TRBV5-4 to TRBJ1-5, with a weak D call TRBD1 (5 bases). The germline V and J ends were trimmed by 0 bases and 4 bases, with 8 bases remaining between them. Looked up from germline, CDR1 is SGHNT and CDR2 is YYREEE (reference sequence). The CDR3 runs to 14 residues. The CDR3 DNA reads TGTGCCAGCAGCTTGGGGGCAGGGAATCAGCCCCAGCATTTT. Translation gives CASSLGAGNQPQHF.

The chain links TRBV7-2 to TRBJ2-7; D not certain. The CDR3 is 12 amino acids. Germline V gene lookup returns CDR1 SGHTA and CDR2 FQGNSA. V was clipped by 4 bases and J by 4 bases, with 8 bases between them. CDR3 region: CASSYAPYEQYF. The CDR3 nucleotides are TGTGCCAGCAGCTATGCGCCTTACGAGCAGTACTTC.

The chain recombines TRBV6-1 with TRBJ1-2; TRBD1 is a possible D gene (5 bases). CDR3 length: 15 amino acids. V lost 3 bases and J lost 0, with 11 bases in between. CDR1 and CDR2 from the germline V gene are MNHNS and SASEGT. The CDR3 nucleotides read TGTGCCAGCAGTGATAGGGCCAGGGCTAACTATGGCTACACCTTC. Its translation: CASSDRARANYGYTF.

This chain's CDR3 is CASSPDSTYGYTF. CDR3 nucleotide sequence: TGTGCCAGCAGCCCCGACAGTACCTATGGCTACACCTTC. This chain joins TRBV7-2 and TRBJ1-2, with D possibly being TRBD1 (5 bases). V lost 5 bases and J lost 4, with 11 bases in between. In germline, CDR1 is SGHTA, CDR2 FQGNSA. The CDR3 spans 13 residues. The variable domain in full, with the rest retrieved from reference TRBV7-2 and TRBJ1-2, is GAGVSQSPSNKVTEKGKDVELRCDPISGHTALYWYRQSLGQGLEFLIYFQGNSAPDKSGLPSDRFSAERTGGSVSTLTIQRTQQEDSAVYLCASSPDSTYGYTFGSGTRLTVV.

V gene TRBV4-3 combines with J gene TRBJ2-7, with TRBD1 as a possible D gene (6 bases). Germline CDR1 is LGHNA and CDR2 is YSLEER. Trimming shortened V by 2 bases and J by 2 bases, and 13 bases separated the two germline ends. The CDR3 consists of 15 residues. The CDR3 nucleotides are TGCGCCAGCAGCCAATACAATCAGGGGACCTACGAGCAGTACTTC. This encodes CASSQYNQGTYEQYF.

Only one count was recorded for this clone. V gene TRBV4-3 combines with J gene TRBJ2-5; perhaps TRBD1 as D (5 bases). The end of the DNA aligns better with TRBJ2-7, so the J call may be wrong. Per the germline V gene, CDR1 is LGHNA and CDR2 is YSLEER. This CDR3 spans 16 amino acids. CDR3 nucleotides: TGCGCCAGCAGCCAAGGATGGGGCCAAAGCTCCTACGAGCAGTACTTC. The encoded protein is CASSQGWGQSSYEQYF.

This chain links TRBV7-9 with TRBJ1-5, with a possible D match to TRBD1 (5 bases). This CDR3 has 13 amino acids. The germline V gene encodes CDR1 SEHNR and CDR2 FQNEAQ (reference sequence). V was cut by 5 bases and J by 4 bases, with 9 bases left in between. CDR3 coding DNA: TGTGCCAGCAGCCCGGGGGGTAATCAGCCCCAGCATTTT. It encodes CASSPGGNQPQHF. Full variable domain (remainder filled in from reference TRBV7-9 and TRBJ1-5): DTGVSQNPRHKITKRGQNVTFRCDPISEHNRLYWYRQTLGQGPEFLTYFQNEAQLEKSRLLSDRFSAERPKGSFSTLEIQRTEQGDSAMYLCASSPGGNQPQHFGDGTRLSIL.

V and J are TRBV14 and TRBJ1-2; D might be TRBD1 (6 bases). V lost 2 bases and J lost 3, with 16 bases in between. Per germline, CDR1 SGHDN and CDR2 FVKESK. The CDR3 runs to 16 residues. CDR3 sequence (DNA): TGTGCCAGCAGCCAAAGCGGCCGTTGGGGGCACTATGGCTACACCTTC. Protein: CASSQSGRWGHYGYTF.

V and J are TRBV5-1 and TRBJ2-5, with a possible D match to TRBD2 (6 bases). CDR3 length: 17 residues. V was shortened by 0 bases and J by 1 base, with 16 bases between the two germline ends. Per germline, CDR1 SGHRS and CDR2 YFSETQ. The CDR3 loop is CASSLAGGLRGQETQYF. CDR3 DNA: TGCGCCAGCAGCTTGGCCGGGGGACTTAGGGGCCAAGAGACCCAGTACTTC.

The rearrangement uses TRBV7-9 and TRBJ2-6; D is unresolved. CDR3 length: 16 residues. V lost 1 base, J lost 1 base, and 8 bases lay in between. The germline V gene encodes CDR1 SEHNR and CDR2 FQNEAQ (reference sequence). CDR3 loop: CASSLVVLSGANVLTF. The CDR3 nucleotides are TGTGCCAGCAGCTTAGTGGTCCTATCTGGGGCCAACGTCCTGACTTTC.

This clone showed up just a few times. V and J are TRBV9 and TRBJ2-3; the D gene is possibly TRBD2 (7 bases). V lost 2 bases to trimming and J lost 5 bases, with 18 bases between them. This CDR3 contains 16 residues. Germline loops: CDR1 SGDLS, CDR2 YYNGEE. The CDR3 DNA is TGTGCCAGCAGCGTTCACGTGGGGGGGGGCCGAGATACGCAGTATTTT. It specifies CASSVHVGGGRDTQYF. Complete variable domain (other parts from reference TRBV9 and TRBJ2-3): DSGVTQTPKHLITATGQRVTLRCSPRSGDLSVYWYQQSLDQGLQFLIQYYNGEERAKGNILERFSAQQFPDLHSELNLSSLELGDSALYFCASSVHVGGGRDTQYFGPGTRLTVL.

The gene calls are TRBV5-4 and TRBJ1-5, with D perhaps TRBD1 (5 bases). Trimming removed 1 base at V and 0 bases at J, with 8 bases between. This CDR3 region has 15 residues. The germline V gene encodes CDR1 SGHNT and CDR2 YYREEE (reference sequence). The CDR3 loop is CASSLWTISNQPQHF. For the CDR3, the DNA is TGTGCCAGCAGCTTGTGGACAATTAGCAATCAGCCCCAGCATTTT.

The chain has TRBV6-5 and TRBJ1-1; no firm D call. The CDR3 extends over 12 amino acids. The germline V gene encodes CDR1 MNHEY and CDR2 SVGAGI. The ends were cut back, 2 bases at V and 10 bases at J, with 11 bases in the middle. The DNA of the CDR3 is TGTGCCAGCAGTTACGAGGGCAGTAGAGCTTTCTTT. This codes for CASSYEGSRAFF.

The CDR3 loop is CAISPTGTGVYSPLHF. The CDR3 DNA is TGTGCCATCAGCCCCACCGGGACAGGGGTTTATTCACCCCTCCACTTT. This chain links TRBV10-3 with TRBJ1-6, with 10 nucleotides matching TRBD1. This CDR3 is 16 amino acids long. The ends lost 6 bases at V and 8 bases at J; junction bases unmatched: 10. Germline V CDR1 and CDR2: ENHRY, SYGVKD.

This chain joins TRBV28 and TRBJ1-1; D perhaps matches TRBD1 (5 bases). The CDR3 covers 14 residues. Trimming took off 6 bases at V and 4 bases at J, with 15 bases between the two ends. Germline lookup yields CDR1 MDHEN and CDR2 SYDVKM. The chain's CDR3 is CASSLGGLGTEAFF. In DNA form, the CDR3 reads TGTGCCAGCAGCCTCGGGGGGTTGGGCACTGAAGCTTTCTTT.

This chain connects TRBV5-6 to TRBJ2-5; possibly TRBD2 for D (6 bases). Between the trimmed V and J ends, which lost 0 bases and 5 bases, there was a span of 14 bases. Germline CDR1 SGHDT, CDR2 YYEEEE. The CDR3 is made up of 15 amino acids. CDR3 residues: CASSLGLSGWETQYF. In nucleotides, the CDR3 is TGTGCCAGCAGCTTGGGACTTAGCGGTTGGGAGACCCAGTACTTC.

This clone was detected only a few times. The genes are TRBV6-6 and TRBJ2-7; 9 bases match TRBD1. With 5 bases clipped from V and 3 bases from J, the junction kept 8 bases outside the gene matches. Germline loops: CDR1 MNHNY, CDR2 SVGAGI (reference sequence). CDR3 length equals 15 residues. For the CDR3, the DNA is TGTGCCAGCAGTAGGACCGGGACAGGGATCTACGAGCAGTACTTC. Translated, it gives CASSRTGTGIYEQYF.

J is TRBJ2-2 and V is TRBV15; D may be TRBD2 (6 bases). Between the trimmed V and J ends, which lost 0 bases and 4 bases, there was a span of 15 bases. Germline CDR1 reads LNHNV; CDR2 reads YYDKDF (reference sequence). The CDR3 covers 17 residues. The CDR3 DNA reads as TGTGCCACCAGCAGAGATGGTATGGGGGGTAGCACCGGGGAGCTGTTTTTT. Its translation: CATSRDGMGGSTGELFF.

This sequence joins TRBV7-2 and TRBJ1-5; the match to TRBD1 covers 8 bases. The ends lost 6 bases at V and 5 bases at J; junction bases unmatched: 9. Germline V lookup: CDR1 SGHTA, CDR2 FQGNSA. The CDR3 runs 15 residues. CDR3 in DNA: TGTGCCAGCAGATTCGGACAGGGCGTCCATCAGCCCCAGCATTTT. This sequence encodes CASRFGQGVHQPQHF.

This clone was recorded once. The gene calls are TRBV9 and TRBJ1-1; D is possibly TRBD1 (6 bases). From germline, CDR1 is SGDLS and CDR2 YYNGEE. The V end was cut by 0 bases, the J end by 5 bases, with 11 bases between. CDR3 length: 14 amino acids. The CDR3 sequence is CASSVGNRETEAFF. The CDR3 DNA follows: TGTGCCAGCAGCGTAGGAAACAGGGAGACTGAAGCTTTCTTT.

V is TRBV7-3 and J is TRBJ2-1, with a weak D call TRBD1 (5 bases). The V and J ends lost 5 bases and 0 bases respectively, with 17 bases between them. The CDR3 extends over 17 amino acids. Germline CDR1 and CDR2: SGHTA and FQGTGA. CDR3 protein: CASSPTGPSSSYNEQFF. The DNA of the CDR3 is TGTGCCAGCAGCCCAACAGGCCCCAGTAGCTCCTACAATGAGCAGTTCTTC.

The chain recombines TRBV29-1 with TRBJ2-7; 8 nucleotides match TRBD1. The length of the CDR3 is 15 residues. The V gene's germline CDR1 is SQVTM and CDR2 ANQGSEA. The V segment lost 2 bases and the J segment 2 bases; nucleotides outside the gene matches: 8. Here the CDR3 reads CSVENRDRGAYEQYF. The CDR3 nucleotides read TGCAGCGTTGAAAACCGAGACAGGGGAGCCTACGAGCAGTACTTC.

Only a few counts were recorded for this clone. V is TRBV10-3 and J is TRBJ2-7, with a tentative D call TRBD2 (6 bases). CDR1 and CDR2 from the germline V gene are ENHRY and SYGVKD. V was clipped by 3 bases and J by 2 bases, with 11 bases between them. The CDR3 length is 14 residues. CDR3 residues: CAISDQRATYEQYF. Here the CDR3 DNA reads TGTGCCATCAGTGACCAGCGGGCCACCTACGAGCAGTACTTC.

As DNA, the CDR3 is TGTGCCAGCAGTTCCGTAGTGGGGCGGGACAGACCCTACGAGCAGTACTTC. This translates into CASSSVVGRDRPYEQYF. V usage is TRBV28 and J usage is TRBJ2-7, with TRBD1 as a possible D gene (7 bases). CDR3 length: 17 residues. The V gene's germline CDR1 is MDHEN and CDR2 SYDVKM. Trimming stripped 4 bases from V and 2 bases from J, with 21 bases between. The whole variable domain, filled in from reference TRBV28 and TRBJ2-7, reads DVKVTQSSRYLVKRTGEKVFLECVQDMDHENMFWYRQDPGLGLRLIYFSYDVKMKEKGDIPEGYSVSREKKERFSLILESASTNQTSMYLCASSSVVGRDRPYEQYFGPGTRLTVT.

The chain uses TRBV7-9 and TRBJ1-1, with a possible D match to TRBD1 (6 bases). This CDR3 is 18 amino acids long. Germline V CDR1 and CDR2: SEHNR, FQNEAQ (reference sequence). V lost 5 bases and J lost 0, with 22 bases in between. The CDR3: CASSLTRDTRLMNTEAFF. The DNA for the CDR3 is TGTGCCAGCAGCCTCACCCGGGACACTAGACTTATGAACACTGAAGCTTTCTTT. Using reference TRBV7-9 and TRBJ1-1 for the parts outside the CDR3, the full variable domain is DTGVSQNPRHKITKRGQNVTFRCDPISEHNRLYWYRQTLGQGPEFLTYFQNEAQLEKSRLLSDRFSAERPKGSFSTLEIQRTEQGDSAMYLCASSLTRDTRLMNTEAFFGQGTRLTVV.

This chain joins TRBV5-6 and TRBJ2-1, with 13 bases lining up with TRBD2. Trimming removed 1 base from V and 10 bases from J; junction bases left unmatched: 8. The CDR3 spans 16 residues. Germline V gene data show CDR1 as SGHDT and CDR2 as YYEEEE. The DNA for the CDR3 is TGTGCCAGCAGCTTGTTGGGACTAGCGGGGTTGGGGGAGCAGTTCTTC. Residues: CASSLLGLAGLGEQFF.

The table lists this clone with a count of one. The CDR3 here is CASSYLAGGSGELFF. CDR3 sequence (DNA): TGTGCCAGCAGCTACCTAGCGGGGGGATCCGGGGAGCTGTTTTTT. This rearrangement joins TRBV7-9 to TRBJ2-2, with 11 bases lining up with TRBD2. V lost 4 bases to trimming and J lost 6 bases; unmatched junction nucleotides: 4. Germline V gives CDR1 SEHNR, CDR2 FQNEAQ (reference sequence). This CDR3 spans 15 amino acids.